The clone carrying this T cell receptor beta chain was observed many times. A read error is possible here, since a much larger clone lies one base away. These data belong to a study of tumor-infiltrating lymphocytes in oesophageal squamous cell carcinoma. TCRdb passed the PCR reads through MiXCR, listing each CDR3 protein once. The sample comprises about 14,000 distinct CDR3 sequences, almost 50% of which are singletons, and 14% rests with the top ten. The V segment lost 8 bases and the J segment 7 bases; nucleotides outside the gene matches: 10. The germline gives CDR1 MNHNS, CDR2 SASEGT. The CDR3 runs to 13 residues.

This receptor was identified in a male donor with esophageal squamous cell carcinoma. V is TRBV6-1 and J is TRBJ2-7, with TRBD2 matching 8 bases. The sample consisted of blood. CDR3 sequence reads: CASSGGADNEQYF. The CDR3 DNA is TGTGCCAGCTCCGGGGGGGCCGATAATGAGCAGTACTTC.